The 23 T cell receptor beta chains listed next were all sequenced from one sample in a study of type 1 and type 2 diabetes patients. The PCR template was genomic DNA. A primer set of 30 forward and 13 reverse primers amplified the CDR3. TCRdb reanalysed the multiplex PCR reads using MiXCR and keeps one entry per CDR3 protein. The table has about 270,000 distinct CDR3 sequences, 40% to 50% seen once; the top ten hold roughly 13%. Sequencing used peripheral blood mononuclear cells (PBMCs). All receptors derive from a man aged 18 to 35 with type 2 diabetes.

This CDR3 is CASSYLQGNTEAFF. CDR3 DNA sequence: TGTGCCAGCAGTTACCTCCAGGGGAACACTGAAGCTTTCTTT. V gene TRBV6-5 combines with J gene TRBJ1-1; tentative D call: TRBD1 (5 bases). Germline V gene sequence: CDR1 MNHEY, CDR2 SVGAGI. This CDR3 has 14 amino acids. Trimming pared 2 bases from V and 1 base from J, leaving 8 bases between.

The gene calls are TRBV20-1 and TRBJ1-5, with D perhaps matching TRBD1 (6 bases). From germline, CDR1 is DFQATT and CDR2 SNEGSKA (reference sequence). Trimming removed 3 bases at V and 0 bases at J, with 9 bases between. The CDR3 spans 14 residues. The CDR3 DNA sequence: TGCAGTGCTAGCGGACAGCTTAGCAATCAGCCCCAGCATTTT. Translated, it gives CSASGQLSNQPQHF.

The CDR3, as DNA: TGTGCCAGCAGCGCCTCGCGACCACTAGCGCCAGCCGGGGCAGATACGCAGTATTTT. Translation: CASSASRPLAPAGADTQYF. The gene calls are TRBV11-2 and TRBJ2-3; 7 bases agree with TRBD2. There are 19 residues in the CDR3. Unmatched junction bases numbered 21, after V lost 5 bases and J lost 4 bases. Germline lookup yields CDR1 SGHAT and CDR2 FQNNGV.

This clonotype was observed a few times. V and J are TRBV6-6 and TRBJ2-7, with unresolved D. CDR3 length: 13 amino acids. CDR1 and CDR2 (germline): MNHNY, SVGAGI (reference sequence). Trimming took 4 bases from V and 3 from J, leaving 10 bases between them. CDR3 residues: CASSLGIDYEQYF. CDR3 bases: TGTGCCAGCAGTTTGGGCATCGACTACGAGCAGTACTTC.

The rearrangement joins TRBV4-3 to TRBJ1-2; TRBD1 matches at 8 bases. The CDR3 has 15 amino acids. The ends lost 2 bases at V and 6 bases at J; junction bases unmatched: 8. Germline V lookup: CDR1 LGHNA, CDR2 YSLEER. The CDR3 sequence is CASSQLQGAVDGYTF. CDR3 in DNA: TGCGCCAGCAGCCAACTGCAGGGGGCGGTCGATGGCTACACCTTC.

This chain connects TRBV4-1 to TRBJ2-2; 13 bases map to TRBD2. Unmatched junction bases numbered 5, after V lost 4 bases and J lost 6 bases. There are 16 residues in the CDR3. Germline V gene sequence: CDR1 MGHRA, CDR2 YSYEKL. CDR3 sequence: CASSRGLAGAAGELFF. CDR3 in DNA: TGCGCCAGCAGCCGTGGACTAGCGGGGGCCGCCGGGGAGCTGTTTTTT.

The CDR3 bases are TGTGCCAGCAAGGAGGGACTAACCAAAAACATTCAGTACTTC. Translation gives CASKEGLTKNIQYF. The rearrangement links TRBV27 to TRBJ2-4; 7 nucleotides match TRBD2. The CDR3 is made up of 14 amino acids. The V segment lost 7 bases and the J segment 2 bases; nucleotides outside the gene matches: 5. CDR1 and CDR2 from the germline V gene are MNHEY and SMNVEV (reference sequence).

This clonotype has just a few counts. This chain joins TRBV7-8 and TRBJ2-7; perhaps TRBD1 as D (6 bases). This CDR3 comprises 14 residues. The germline CDR1 and CDR2 sequences are SGHVS and FQNEAQ. Between the trimmed V and J ends, which lost 5 bases and 4 bases, there was a span of 15 bases. The chain's CDR3 is CASSRDKDLYEQYF. CDR3 DNA: TGTGCCAGCAGCCGGGACAAAGACCTGTACGAGCAGTACTTC.

This clonotype was seen only once. Possible read error: a much larger clone is one base away. The chain joins TRBV2 to TRBJ2-5; possibly TRBD2 for D (7 bases). The CDR3 extends over 18 amino acids. V was clipped by 7 bases and J by 2 bases, with 26 bases between them. CDR1 is SNHLY and CDR2 is FYNNEI in the germline V gene. CDR3 sequence reads: CASKYIRWGGGLQETQYF. In nucleotides, the CDR3 is TGTGCCAGCAAATATATCAGGTGGGGAGGGGGACTACAAGAGACCCAGTACTTC.

There are a few counts of this clonotype. The gene calls are TRBV2 and TRBJ2-3; a possible D gene is TRBD2 (6 bases). V gave up 11 bases and J gave up 6 bases, with 15 bases separating them. Germline-derived CDR1 and CDR2 are SNHLY and FYNNEI. The CDR3 has 12 residues. The CDR3 sequence is CAGGTLRDTQYF. For the CDR3, the DNA is TGTGCCGGGGGGACTCTCAGGGATACGCAGTATTTT.

On this clonotype itself: Since no conserved phenylalanine or tryptophan closes the CDR3, a read error is the likely cause. The rearrangement joins TRBV7-2 to TRBJ1-2; D possibly corresponds to TRBD1 (6 bases). The CDR3 consists of 17 residues. Trimming shortened V by 5 bases and J by 0 bases, and 19 bases separated the two germline ends. Germline loops: CDR1 SGHTA, CDR2 FQGNSA. The CDR3 region is CASSQLGGPGANYGYTL. DNA for the CDR3: TGTGCCAGCAGCCAACTGGGGGGCCCAGGGGCTAACTATGGCTACACCCTC.

The J gene is TRBJ1-6, the V gene TRBV19; 10 bases fit TRBD1. The CDR3 consists of 16 residues. Germline CDR1 is LNHDA and CDR2 is SQIVND (reference sequence). With V trimmed by 5 bases and J by 5 bases, 6 bases remained unmatched. CDR3 coding DNA: TGTGCCAGTAGTGGACAGGGGGAATCCGATAATTCACCCCTCCACTTT. Protein: CASSGQGESDNSPLHF.

The genes are TRBV9 and TRBJ2-5; a weak D match, TRBD2 (6 bases). The J call is in doubt because the DNA end fits TRBJ2-1 better. The CDR3 has 15 residues. Germline loops: CDR1 SGDLS, CDR2 YYNGEE. The DNA for the CDR3 is TGTGCCAGCAGCCAAGGAACTAGCTTATACAATGAGCAGTTCTTC. It yields the protein CASSQGTSLYNEQFF.

A remark on this clonotype: This may come from a read error, since a much larger clone is one base off. This sequence joins TRBV30 and TRBJ2-7; D might be TRBD1 or TRBD2, each matching 5 bases. The CDR3 spans 14 residues. Germline values: CDR1 GTSNPN, CDR2 SVGIG (reference sequence). Deletions cut 6 bases from V and 2 bases from J, with 17 bases between. CDR3 in DNA: TGTGCCTGCGACGGGGCAGAACAAACCTACGAGCAGTACTTC. Encoded protein: CACDGAEQTYEQYF.

This chain connects TRBV29-1 to TRBJ2-7, with 11 bases lining up with TRBD2. The J segment lost 3 bases and the V segment lost 7 bases, leaving 8 bases of the junction unmatched. The germline V gene encodes CDR1 SQVTM and CDR2 ANQGSEA. The CDR3 has 14 residues. The CDR3 coding sequence is TGCAGCGCCGCCGTAGCGGGAGGGAGCTACGAGCAGTACTTC. Residues: CSAAVAGGSYEQYF.

The J gene is TRBJ2-7, the V gene TRBV27; D is unresolved. The V gene's germline CDR1 is MNHEY and CDR2 SMNVEV (reference sequence). This CDR3 is 13 amino acids long. The V end lost 3 bases, the J end lost 3 bases, and 9 bases lay between the germline ends. The DNA for the CDR3 is TGTGCCAGCAGTTTGCAGCGAGACTACGAGCAGTACTTC. Translated, it gives CASSLQRDYEQYF.

The rearrangement links TRBV28 to TRBJ2-5; TRBD1 matches 8 bases. V was pared by 11 bases and J by 4 bases, with 6 bases of the junction left unmatched. The CDR3 runs to 12 residues. Germline V gives CDR1 MDHEN, CDR2 SYDVKM. The CDR3 DNA reads as TGTGCCGGACAGGGATATGGAGAGACCCAGTACTTC. It codes for CAGQGYGETQYF.

The chain recombines TRBV27 with TRBJ2-2; 10 bases fit TRBD2. With V trimmed by 6 bases and J by 5 bases, 15 bases remained unmatched. The CDR3 spans 18 residues. The germline gives CDR1 MNHEY, CDR2 SMNVEV (reference sequence). CDR3 nucleotide sequence: TGTGCCAGCAGCTTTACAAGCGGGAGGGCCCTCCTTACCGGGGAGCTGTTTTTT. It yields the protein CASSFTSGRALLTGELFF.

The chain joins TRBV25-1 to TRBJ1-3; D gene uncertain. Germline assignment: CDR1 MGHDK and CDR2 SYGVNS. The CDR3 consists of 14 residues. V was trimmed by 4 bases and J by 0 bases, leaving 7 bases between them. CDR3 sequence: CASSAYPSGNTIYF. The CDR3, as DNA: TGTGCCAGCAGTGCCTACCCCTCTGGAAACACCATATATTTT. Based on the CDR3 plus reference TRBV25-1 and TRBJ1-3, the full variable domain is EADIYQTPRYLVIGTGKKITLECSQTMGHDKMYWYQQDPGMELHLIHYSYGVNSTEKGDLSSESTVSRIRTEHFPLTLESARPSHTSQYLCASSAYPSGNTIYFGEGSWLTVV.

The chain uses TRBV2 and TRBJ1-2; no clear D gene. Trimming left V 5 bases short and J 2 bases short, with 6 bases between. The length of the CDR3 is 12 residues. Germline CDR1 reads SNHLY; CDR2 reads FYNNEI. CDR3 residues: CASSFPNYGYTF. The CDR3 DNA reads TGTGCCAGCAGTTTCCCGAACTATGGCTACACCTTC.

This clonotype was seen more than once but under ten times. The chain joins TRBV13 to TRBJ2-2; the D is unclear. The ends were cut back, 0 bases at V and 5 bases at J, with 13 bases in the middle. The CDR3 loop spans 16 amino acids. Germline CDR1 is PRHDT and CDR2 is FYEKMQ (reference sequence). CDR3 DNA: TGTGCCAGCAGCTTAGGTGGCAAATCGTGGACCGGGGAGCTGTTTTTT. It translates to CASSLGGKSWTGELFF.

This clonotype was detected many times. The chain couples TRBV25-1 to TRBJ1-1; D is unresolved. The CDR3 length is 13 residues. In germline, CDR1 is MGHDK, CDR2 SYGVNS. Trimming removed 2 bases from V and 1 base from J, with 5 bases in between. CDR3 DNA: TGTGCCAGCAGTGAAGGATGGAACACTGAAGCTTTCTTT. Amino acids: CASSEGWNTEAFF.

This clonotype has more than one count but fewer than ten. The chain recombines TRBV6-5 with TRBJ2-1; D unresolved. V was cut by 5 bases and J by 8 bases, with 16 bases left in between. CDR1 is MNHEY and CDR2 is SVGAGI in the germline V gene. This CDR3 contains 14 residues. The CDR3 sequence is CASSGLGGGHEQFF. In nucleotides, the CDR3 is TGTGCCAGCAGTGGGCTGGGCGGCGGTCATGAGCAGTTCTTC.